Below are 13 T cell receptor beta chains sequenced from a single sample in a study of cytomegalovirus exposure and HLA in healthy donors. Vbeta (60) and Jbeta (13) primers were used in the PCR. Using immunoSEQ multiplex PCR, the repertoire was profiled, and TCRdb retains in-frame clones only, with some absent. The repertoire holds around 260,000 clones, with about 80% as singletons. Sequenced: PBMCs. These TCRs come from a girl aged 2-10 years in good health and CMV-seronegative.

V gene TRBV29-1 combines with J gene TRBJ2-7; the match to TRBD2 covers 8 bases. After removal of 4 bases from V and 0 bases from J, the junction contained 5 bases not matched to a gene. The CDR3 has 14 amino acids. Germline V lookup: CDR1 SQVTM, CDR2 ANQGSEA. The CDR3 region is CSVVLAASSYEQYF. CDR3 coding DNA: TGCAGCGTTGTACTAGCGGCGAGCTCCTACGAGCAGTACTTC.

V and J are TRBV12-5 and TRBJ2-5; 9 bases are shared with TRBD1. The last part of the DNA fits TRBJ2-7 better; the J call may be wrong. CDR1 is LGHNT and CDR2 is FRNRAP in the germline V gene. The CDR3 covers 16 residues. DNA for the CDR3: TGTGCTAGTGGGGGCAGAACAGGGGGCGCTTTCCACGAGCAGTACTTC. Amino acids: CASGGRTGGAFHEQYF.

This chain joins TRBV7-6 and TRBJ2-1, with 14 bases aligning to TRBD2. With 1 base clipped from V and 7 bases from J, the junction kept 9 bases outside the gene matches. The germline gives CDR1 SGHVS, CDR2 FNYEAQ. This CDR3 comprises 18 residues. CDR3 protein: CASSLVSRTSGGRNEQFF. The CDR3 nucleotides are TGTGCCAGCAGCTTAGTTTCTCGGACTAGCGGGGGGCGGAATGAGCAGTTCTTC.

V gene TRBV28 combines with J gene TRBJ1-5, with D possibly being TRBD1 (6 bases). CDR3 length: 16 residues. CDR1 and CDR2 from the germline V gene are MDHEN and SYDVKM. V lost 1 base, J lost 1 base, and 11 bases lay in between. The chain's CDR3 is CASSLLGTWSNQPQHF. In nucleotides, the CDR3 is TGTGCCAGCAGTTTATTAGGGACATGGAGCAATCAGCCCCAGCATTTT.

CDR3 sequence (DNA): TGTGCCAGCAGCGTGAGTGATTCCCTCTACAATGAGCAGTTCTTC. Its translation: CASSVSDSLYNEQFF. The chain combines TRBV28 with TRBJ2-1; no clear D. With 6 bases removed from V and 3 bases from J, the gap between germline ends came to 15 bases. Germline assignment: CDR1 MDHEN and CDR2 SYDVKM. This CDR3 is built from 15 residues.

The V call is TRBV10-3, the J call TRBJ1-6; 8 bases align to TRBD1. The J segment lost 2 bases and the V segment lost 0 bases, leaving 9 bases of the junction unmatched. Per the germline V gene, CDR1 is ENHRY and CDR2 is SYGVKD. The CDR3 totals 19 residues. The CDR3, as DNA: TGTGCCATCAGTGAGTCTACAGGGGGAAAGGGACCCTATAATTCACCCCTCCACTTT. It translates to CAISESTGGKGPYNSPLHF.

This clone was detected once. This rearrangement joins TRBV7-8 to TRBJ2-5, with a tentative D call TRBD2 (5 bases). Trimming shortened V by 5 bases and J by 3 bases, and 22 bases separated the two germline ends. The CDR3 consists of 17 residues. The V gene's germline CDR1 is SGHVS and CDR2 FQNEAQ. CDR3 bases: TGTGCCAGCAGCCGAAGTCGGGGAGCAGCGAAAGAAGAGACCCAGTACTTC. Residues: CASSRSRGAAKEETQYF.

The chain joins TRBV7-3 to TRBJ2-1; no clear D gene. Germline CDR1 and CDR2: SGHTA and FQGTGA. Trimming took 2 bases from V and 4 from J, leaving 9 bases between them. This CDR3 comprises 14 residues. The CDR3 region has the DNA TGTGCCAGCAGCTTACCAGACGGGTACAATGAGCAGTTCTTC. It specifies CASSLPDGYNEQFF.

This clone was seen only a few times. The chain carries TRBV13 and TRBJ1-1; D remains unclear. V lost 4 bases, J lost 8 bases, and 17 bases lay in between. Per germline, CDR1 PRHDT and CDR2 FYEKMQ (reference sequence). This CDR3 region has 14 residues. The CDR3 protein is CASSSSGPAFEAFF. The CDR3 DNA is TGTGCCAGCAGCTCAAGCGGGCCAGCCTTCGAAGCTTTCTTT.

The chain carries TRBV7-9 and TRBJ2-7, with unresolved D. V lost 5 bases to trimming and J lost 2 bases, with 10 bases between them. Germline CDR1 reads SEHNR; CDR2 reads FQNEAQ (reference sequence). The CDR3 length is 13 residues. CDR3 protein: CASSLDTTYEQYF. In nucleotides, the CDR3 is TGTGCCAGCAGCCTAGACACGACCTACGAGCAGTACTTC.

V and J are TRBV15 and TRBJ1-2; a possible D gene is TRBD1 (6 bases). This CDR3 comprises 13 residues. Trimming removed 4 bases from V and 7 bases from J, with 13 bases in between. Germline V lookup: CDR1 LNHNV, CDR2 YYDKDF (reference sequence). CDR3 bases: TGTGCCACCAGCATGGGGGGGCTAGGTGGCTACACCTTC. Protein: CATSMGGLGGYTF. Full variable domain (outside the CDR3, taken from reference TRBV15 and TRBJ1-2): DAMVIQNPRYQVTQFGKPVTLSCSQTLNHNVMYWYQQKSSQAPKLLFHYYDKDFNNEADTPDNFQSRRPNTSFCFLDIRSPGLGDTAMYLCATSMGGLGGYTFGSGTRLTVV.

This chain links TRBV5-1 with TRBJ2-7, with 8 positions matching TRBD2. Germline loops: CDR1 SGHRS, CDR2 YFSETQ. Trimming removed 7 bases from V and 1 base from J; junction bases left unmatched: 16. The CDR3 has 17 amino acids. The CDR3 nucleotides are TGCGCCAGCGATTCTGGGACGTCGGGAGGGCTTTCCTACGAGCAGTACTTC. This codes for CASDSGTSGGLSYEQYF.

This chain links TRBV5-4 with TRBJ1-2, with D tentatively TRBD1 (5 bases). The CDR3 extends over 13 amino acids. Trimming pared 2 bases from V and 8 bases from J, leaving 13 bases between. Germline-derived CDR1 and CDR2 are SGHNT and YYREEE (reference sequence). The CDR3 DNA is TGTGCCAGCAGCTTTGGCGGGGGTTGGGGCTACACCTTC. Protein sequence: CASSFGGGWGYTF.